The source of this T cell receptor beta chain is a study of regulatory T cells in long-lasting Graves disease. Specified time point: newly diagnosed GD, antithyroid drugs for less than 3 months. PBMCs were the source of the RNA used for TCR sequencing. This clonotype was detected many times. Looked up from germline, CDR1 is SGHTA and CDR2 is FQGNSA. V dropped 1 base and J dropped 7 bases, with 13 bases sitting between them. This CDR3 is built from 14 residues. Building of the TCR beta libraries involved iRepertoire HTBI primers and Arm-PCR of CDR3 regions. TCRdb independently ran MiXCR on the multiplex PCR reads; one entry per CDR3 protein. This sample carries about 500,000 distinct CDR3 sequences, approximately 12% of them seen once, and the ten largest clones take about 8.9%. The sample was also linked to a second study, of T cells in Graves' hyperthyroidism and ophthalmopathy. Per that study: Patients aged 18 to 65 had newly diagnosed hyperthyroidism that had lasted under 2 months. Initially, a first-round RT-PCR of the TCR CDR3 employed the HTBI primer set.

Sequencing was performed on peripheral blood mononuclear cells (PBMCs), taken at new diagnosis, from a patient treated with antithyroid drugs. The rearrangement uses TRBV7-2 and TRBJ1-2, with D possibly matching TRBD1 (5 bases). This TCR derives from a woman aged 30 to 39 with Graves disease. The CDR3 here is CASSLVAAGGGYTF. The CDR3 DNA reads TGTGCCAGCAGCTTAGTGGCCGCTGGGGGTGGCTACACCTTC.